A selection of T cell receptor beta chains follows, all from one sample in a study of regulatory T cells in long-lasting Graves disease. TCRdb reanalysed the multiplex PCR reads using MiXCR and keeps one entry per CDR3 protein. The table shows some 280,000 distinct CDR3 sequences, with approximately 20% occurring only once. Here the sequenced sample was peripheral blood mononuclear cells (PBMCs), taken when the disease was refractory, from a patient treated with antithyroid drugs. The receptors shown here come from a female donor with Graves disease. Both conserved end residues are part of each CDR3. Each record gives: V gene, clone size, D gene, J gene, CDR3 protein, CDR3 DNA. D genes are given only for firm matches. Clone size is stated in some rows and not others, as once, few, many or a class when expanded.

TRBV7-8	.	TRBD2	TRBJ2-2	CASSPGLAGSGELFF	TGTGCCAGCAGCCCCGGACTAGCGGGATCCGGGGAGCTGTTTTTT
TRBV4-3	.	.	TRBJ1-1	CASSQVQAVNTEAFF	TGCGCCAGCAGCCAAGTCCAGGCCGTGAACACTGAAGCTTTCTTT
TRBV9	few	.	TRBJ2-1	CASSVARSISYNEQFF	TGTGCCAGCAGCGTAGCTCGAAGTATTTCCTACAATGAGCAGTTCTTC
TRBV4-3	.	TRBD2	TRBJ2-2	CASSQRLAGDDGELFF	TGCGCCAGCAGCCAGAGACTAGCGGGAGATGACGGGGAGCTGTTTTTT
TRBV6-5	.	TRBD2	TRBJ2-1	CASSLIAGPYNEQFF	TGTGCCAGCAGTTTGATAGCGGGGCCCTACAATGAGCAGTTCTTC
TRBV28	many	.	TRBJ1-1	CASSSPREAEAFF	TGTGCCAGCAGTTCGCCGAGAGAGGCTGAAGCTTTCTTT
TRBV7-8	many	.	TRBJ1-2	CASSPQGRGISYGYTF	TGTGCCAGCAGCCCTCAGGGCCGGGGGATAAGCTATGGCTACACCTTC
TRBV5-1	.	TRBD2	TRBJ2-7	CASSLGTSGMDPYEQYF	TGCGCCAGCAGCTTGGGGACTAGCGGGATGGATCCCTACGAGCAGTACTTC
TRBV7-2	.	.	TRBJ1-5	CASSFRPPGPQHF	TGTGCCAGCAGCTTTAGGCCTCCCGGGCCCCAGCATTTT
TRBV28	.	TRBD1	TRBJ1-2	CASIQGGRGGHTF	TGTGCCAGCATCCAGGGGGGGCGGGGTGGCCACACCTTC
TRBV10-3	.	.	TRBJ1-6	CAISDPGNSPLHF	TGTGCCATCAGTGACCCCGGCAATTCACCCCTCCACTTT
TRBV3-1	few	.	TRBJ2-5	CASSQEPSVETQYF	TGTGCCAGCAGCCAAGAACCCAGCGTAGAGACCCAGTACTTC
TRBV27	many	.	TRBJ1-1	CASTSGTGNTEAFF	TGTGCCAGCACCTCTGGGACTGGGAACACTGAAGCTTTCTTT
TRBV20-1	many	.	TRBJ1-5	CSAYPGLNQPQHF	TGCAGTGCTTACCCAGGCCTTAATCAGCCCCAGCATTTT
TRBV3-1	many	.	TRBJ1-5	CASSQDRNQPQHF	TGTGCCAGCAGCCAAGATCGGAATCAGCCCCAGCATTTT
TRBV28	few	TRBD1	TRBJ2-5	CASSPRQGWETQYF	TGTGCCAGCAGTCCCCGACAGGGTTGGGAGACCCAGTACTTC
TRBV5-8	.	.	TRBJ1-1	CASSYLTGMIPEAFF	TGTGCCAGCAGCTATCTGACAGGAATGATCCCTGAAGCTTTCTTT
TRBV28	many	.	TRBJ2-4	CASPWIAKNIQYF	TGTGCCAGCCCATGGATAGCCAAAAACATTCAGTACTTC
TRBV20-1	.	TRBD2	TRBJ2-2	CSAPRLAGGTGELFF	TGCAGTGCTCCCAGACTAGCGGGAGGGACCGGGGAGCTGTTTTTT
TRBV27	many	TRBD1	TRBJ1-5	CASSFITGEPQHF	TGTGCCAGCAGTTTCATCACAGGGGAGCCCCAGCATTTT
TRBV20-1	many	TRBD2	TRBJ2-1	CSASPAGRNNEQFF	TGCAGTGCTAGCCCAGCGGGACGGAACAATGAGCAGTTCTTC
TRBV20-1	.	.	TRBJ1-4	CSARDATNEKLFF	TGCAGTGCTAGGGATGCAACTAATGAAAAACTGTTTTTT
TRBV5-1	few	.	TRBJ1-1	CASSSTADTEAFF	TGCGCCAGCAGCTCTACAGCGGACACTGAAGCTTTCTTT
TRBV20-1	few	TRBD1	TRBJ2-4	CSAREDGGRGRFDGNIQYF	TGCAGTGCTAGAGAAGATGGGGGCAGGGGGCGCTTCGATGGAAACATTCAGTACTTC
TRBV6-9	few	.	TRBJ2-7	CASSYLGQGGGYEQYF	TGTGCCAGCAGTTACTTGGGGCAGGGTGGCGGCTACGAGCAGTACTTC
TRBV30	few	.	TRBJ2-7	CAWSGGEEQYF	TGTGCCTGGAGTGGAGGGGAGGAGCAGTACTTC
TRBV4-1	once	.	TRBJ1-1	CASSHTGGRNTEAFF	TGCGCCAGCAGCCATACAGGCGGGCGGAACACTGAAGCTTTCTTT
TRBV19	.	.	TRBJ1-5	CASSRDIISNQPQHF	TGTGCCAGTAGTAGGGACATTATCAGCAATCAGCCCCAGCATTTT
TRBV3-1	many	.	TRBJ1-1	CASSQDQGRVNTEAFF	TGTGCCAGCAGCCAAGATCAGGGACGGGTGAACACTGAAGCTTTCTTT
TRBV2	many	.	TRBJ2-5	CASTGTAGQETQYF	TGTGCCAGCACAGGGACGGCGGGGCAAGAGACCCAGTACTTC
TRBV28	many	.	TRBJ2-7	CASKGTSYEQYF	TGTGCCAGCAAAGGCACCTCCTACGAGCAGTACTTC
TRBV7-9	few	TRBD1	TRBJ1-1	CASSLGDRDVGTEAFF	TGTGCCAGCAGCTTAGGGGACAGGGACGTCGGCACTGAAGCTTTCTTT
TRBV19	.	.	TRBJ1-5	CASSLDVYSNQPQHF	TGTGCCAGTAGTTTAGACGTTTATAGCAATCAGCCCCAGCATTTT
TRBV30	few	.	TRBJ1-1	CAWRGAFTEAFF	TGTGCCTGGAGGGGGGCCTTCACTGAAGCTTTCTTT
TRBV15	few	.	TRBJ2-5	CATSSRSVSETQYF	TGTGCCACCAGCAGCCGGTCAGTTTCGGAGACCCAGTACTTC
TRBV12-3/TRBV12-4	.	.	TRBJ1-1	CASSFRQGVSEAFF	TGTGCCAGCAGTTTTAGGCAGGGAGTATCTGAAGCTTTCTTT
TRBV7-2	.	TRBD2	TRBJ2-7	CASSKLAGAQEQYF	TGTGCCAGCAGCAAACTAGCGGGAGCTCAAGAGCAGTACTTC
TRBV13	.	TRBD1	TRBJ1-6	CASSPRTGMNSPLHF	TGTGCCAGCAGCCCTCGGACAGGGATGAATTCACCCCTCCACTTT
TRBV2	many	.	TRBJ2-7	CASSPQNYEQYF	TGTGCCAGCAGTCCCCAGAACTACGAGCAGTACTTC
TRBV20-1	few	TRBD1	TRBJ1-5	CSATETGGLNQPQHF	TGCAGTGCTACCGAGACAGGGGGACTAAATCAGCCCCAGCATTTT
TRBV6-4	few	TRBD2	TRBJ2-2	CASSHTQLPPWIAGGTGELFF	TGTGCCAGCAGTCACACCCAATTGCCCCCCTGGATAGCGGGAGGCACCGGGGAGCTGTTTTTT
TRBV5-6	.	.	TRBJ2-2	CASTMDGQGRTGELFF	TGTGCCAGCACCATGGATGGGCAGGGCAGGACCGGGGAGCTGTTTTTT
TRBV6-1	many	.	TRBJ1-6	CASRPRGGDNSPLHF	TGTGCCAGCAGACCCCGTGGTGGAGATAATTCACCCCTCCACTTT
TRBV3-1	many	.	TRBJ2-5	CASSQSDSDRTQYF	TGTGCCAGCAGCCAATCCGACAGTGATCGGACCCAGTACTTC
TRBV7-8	few	.	TRBJ1-2	CASSQFLTDNYGYTF	TGTGCCAGCAGCCAATTTCTGACGGATAACTATGGCTACACCTTC
TRBV20-1	many	.	TRBJ2-5	CSGFFEETQYF	TGCAGTGGATTTTTTGAAGAGACCCAGTACTTC
TRBV7-2	.	.	TRBJ2-3	CASSLRAGPGDTQYF	TGTGCCAGCAGCTTAAGGGCAGGACCTGGGGATACGCAGTATTTT
TRBV28	many	.	TRBJ2-5	CASTSLKETQYF	TGTGCCAGCACCTCCCTCAAAGAGACCCAGTACTTC
TRBV30	few	TRBD2	TRBJ2-2	CALGGREAIGELFF	TGTGCCTTGGGGGGGAGGGAGGCCATCGGGGAGCTGTTTTTT
TRBV7-9	few	.	TRBJ1-1	CASSPVGGREAFF	TGTGCCAGCAGTCCCGTGGGGGGCCGTGAAGCTTTCTTT
TRBV18	few	.	TRBJ1-4	CASSLSGTRSNEKLFF	TGTGCCAGCTCACTTTCCGGGACAAGGAGTAATGAAAAACTGTTTTTT
TRBV3-1	many	.	TRBJ2-5	CASSQEFGGEETQYF	TGTGCCAGCAGCCAAGAATTCGGCGGAGAAGAGACCCAGTACTTC
TRBV7-9	few	.	TRBJ1-4	CASSLPRGEKLFF	TGTGCCAGCAGCCTGCCCAGGGGTGAAAAACTGTTTTTT
TRBV18	few	.	TRBJ1-1	CASSSDSQAFF	TGTGCCAGCTCATCCGACAGCCAAGCTTTCTTT
TRBV7-9	.	.	TRBJ1-5	CASSLWAGGNQPQHF	TGTGCCAGCAGCTTATGGGCGGGGGGCAATCAGCCCCAGCATTTT
TRBV15	few	.	TRBJ2-7	CATSRDGLQGLYEQYF	TGTGCCACCAGCAGAGATGGGTTGCAGGGGCTTTACGAGCAGTACTTC
TRBV20-1	few	TRBD2	TRBJ2-5	CSARVGGETQYF	TGCAGTGCCAGAGTCGGGGGGGAGACCCAGTACTTC
TRBV19	few	.	TRBJ2-7	CASSIRGAPYEQYF	TGTGCCAGTAGTATCCGGGGGGCCCCCTACGAGCAGTACTTC